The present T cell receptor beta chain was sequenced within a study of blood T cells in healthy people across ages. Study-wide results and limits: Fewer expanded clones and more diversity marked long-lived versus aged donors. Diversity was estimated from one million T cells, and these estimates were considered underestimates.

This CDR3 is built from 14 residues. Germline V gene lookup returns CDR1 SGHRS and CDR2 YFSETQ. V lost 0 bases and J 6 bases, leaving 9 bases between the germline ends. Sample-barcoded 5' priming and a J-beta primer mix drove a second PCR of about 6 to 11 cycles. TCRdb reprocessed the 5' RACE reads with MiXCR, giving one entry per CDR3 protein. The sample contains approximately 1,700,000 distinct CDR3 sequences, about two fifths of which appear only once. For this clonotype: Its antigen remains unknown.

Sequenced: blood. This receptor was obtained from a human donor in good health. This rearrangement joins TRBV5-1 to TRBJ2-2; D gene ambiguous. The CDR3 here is CASSLVGIAGELFF. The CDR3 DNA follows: TGCGCCAGCAGCTTGGTGGGGATCGCCGGGGAGCTGTTTTTT.